The source of this TCR beta chain is a study of cytomegalovirus exposure and HLA in healthy donors. Trimming took 4 bases from V and 8 from J; bases not matched to a gene: 10. This CDR3 region has 15 residues. Germline CDR1 and CDR2: SNHLY and FYNNEI. Primers included in the PCR were 60 Vbeta and 13 Jbeta primers. Sequenced by immunoSEQ multiplex PCR; TCRdb stores in-frame clones only, minus some. This sample's table reports more than 110,000 clones. V gene TRBV2 combines with J gene TRBJ1-4; 7 positions match TRBD1. The sequenced material came from PBMCs. The sequence came from a middle-aged man in good health and CMV-seronegative. The DNA of the CDR3 is TGTGCCAGCAGTGTCGAAGGGGGCGGTAAAGAAAAACTGTTTTTT. Protein product: CASSVEGGGKEKLFF.